This passage covers 25 T cell receptor beta chains from one sample sequenced in a study of long-term antiretroviral therapy in people with HIV. Running of the v3.0 immunoSEQ assay took place at survey level. Sequencing was performed with immunoSEQ multiplex PCR; in TCRdb, only in-frame clones are kept and a portion is missing. Among about 32,000 clones listed, 95% to 98% were seen once. Sequencing was performed on unsorted PBMCs, taken 7.6 years after starting antiretroviral therapy. The receptor set was obtained from a man aged 25 to 45 with HIV.

The V gene is TRBV6-5, the J gene TRBJ1-1; tentatively, D is TRBD1 (6 bases). The CDR3 sequence is 14 residues long. Trimming took off 6 bases at V and 1 base at J, with 12 bases between the two ends. Germline V gives CDR1 MNHEY, CDR2 SVGAGI. The CDR3: CASSSEGENTEAFF. For the CDR3, the DNA is TGTGCCAGCAGCTCCGAGGGGGAGAACACTGAAGCTTTCTTT.

This sequence joins TRBV7-6 and TRBJ2-1; D is perhaps TRBD2 (6 bases). The CDR3 is 19 amino acids. Germline V gene lookup returns CDR1 SGHVS and CDR2 FNYEAQ. The V end lost 2 bases, the J end lost 4 bases, and 24 bases lay between the germline ends. The CDR3 DNA is TGTGCCAGCAGCTTAACGCTTTGGGAGGAGGGCCTAAATTACAATGAGCAGTTCTTC. Amino acid sequence: CASSLTLWEEGLNYNEQFF.

This chain uses TRBV4-3 with TRBJ2-6, with D possibly being TRBD1 (6 bases). This CDR3 spans 19 amino acids. Germline V gene sequence: CDR1 LGHNA, CDR2 YSLEER. Trimming pared 0 bases from V and 0 bases from J, leaving 15 bases between. The CDR3 DNA reads TGCGCCAGCAGCCAAGATCATTTCACAGGGAGCTCTGGGGCCAACGTCCTGACTTTC. The encoded protein is CASSQDHFTGSSGANVLTF.

This sequence joins TRBV12-5 and TRBJ2-2; D is unclear. CDR1 is LGHNT, CDR2 FRNRAP, per germline. The CDR3 spans 16 residues. Trimming removed 3 bases from V and 5 bases from J, with 16 bases in between. The CDR3 bases are TGTGCTAGTGGTTTAGCCCTGGGATTCGGAACCGGGGAGCTGTTTTTT. Translating gives CASGLALGFGTGELFF. Filled out from reference TRBV12-5 and TRBJ2-2, the complete variable domain reads DARVTQTPRHKVTEMGQEVTMRCQPILGHNTVFWYRQTMMQGLELLAYFRNRAPLDDSGMPKDRFSAEMPDATLATLKIQPSEPRDSAVYFCASGLALGFGTGELFFGEGSRLTVL.

The V gene is TRBV4-3, the J gene TRBJ2-7; 12 bases match TRBD2. J gave up 3 bases and V 4 bases, and 4 bases lay outside the gene matches. The length of the CDR3 is 15 residues. CDR1 is LGHNA, CDR2 YSLEER, per germline. The CDR3 DNA reads as TGCGCCAGCAGCCCTCGACTAGCGGGAGTCTACGAGCAGTACTTC. This translates into CASSPRLAGVYEQYF.

The chain combines TRBV9 with TRBJ2-7; 8 positions agree with TRBD1. The CDR3 is 14 amino acids. Germline CDR1 reads SGDLS; CDR2 reads YYNGEE. V lost 4 bases to trimming and J lost 3 bases; unmatched junction nucleotides: 6. CDR3 sequence (DNA): TGTGCCAGCAGCTCCGGGACAGGTCTCTACGAGCAGTACTTC. Amino acids: CASSSGTGLYEQYF.

The J gene is TRBJ1-6, the V gene TRBV15; D unresolved. CDR1 is LNHNV and CDR2 is YYDKDF in the germline V gene (reference sequence). The V gene lost 0 bases and the J gene lost 9 bases, with 12 bases spanning the gap. The CDR3 has 15 residues. CDR3 region: CATSRDVGFGSPLHF. CDR3 DNA: TGTGCCACCAGCAGAGATGTAGGGTTTGGTTCACCCCTCCACTTT.

This chain connects TRBV21-1 to TRBJ1-5; whether TRBD1, the table's D call, matches the DNA was not checked. TRBV21-1 is an annotated pseudogene. The CDR3 sequence is 16 residues long. Here the CDR3 reads CASSGRDRGSNQPQHF. The CDR3 nucleotides read TGTGCCAGCAGCGGCCGGGACAGGGGGAGCAATCAGCCCCAGCATTTT.

The J gene is TRBJ1-1, the V gene TRBV7-3; D gene uncertain. Germline V gene lookup returns CDR1 SGHTA and CDR2 FQGTGA. Trimming took off 5 bases at V and 1 base at J, with 11 bases between the two ends. This CDR3 has 14 residues. For the CDR3, the DNA is TGTGCCAGCAGCCCGGCCGGGTCGAACACTGAAGCTTTCTTT. Translation gives CASSPAGSNTEAFF.

The chain uses TRBV6-4 and TRBJ2-7; D ambiguous. The germline CDR1 and CDR2 sequences are MRHNA and SNTAGT. The CDR3 extends over 12 amino acids. The V and J ends lost 4 bases and 12 bases respectively, with 16 bases between them. In DNA form, the CDR3 reads TGTGCCAGCAGTGGGACGTTTTTGATGGGGTACTTC. Its protein product is CASSGTFLMGYF.

V and J are TRBV15 and TRBJ1-5, with 7 bases fitting TRBD1. Trimming took 4 bases from V and 0 from J; bases not matched to a gene: 9. Per germline, CDR1 LNHNV and CDR2 YYDKDF (reference sequence). This CDR3 has 17 amino acids. The CDR3: CATSTRTGAYSNQPQHF. The DNA of the CDR3 is TGTGCCACCAGCACCAGGACAGGCGCTTATAGCAATCAGCCCCAGCATTTT.

This rearrangement joins TRBV7-9 to TRBJ2-3; TRBD2 matches 11 bases. The CDR3 loop spans 13 amino acids. Per the germline V gene, CDR1 is SEHNR and CDR2 is FQNEAQ (reference sequence). Losses at the gene ends were 8 bases for V and 4 bases for J; bases not matched to a gene: 2. For the CDR3, the DNA is TGTGCCAGCGGGACTAGCGGTTCAGATACGCAGTATTTT. This encodes CASGTSGSDTQYF.

This clone was counted a single time. J is TRBJ1-3 and V is TRBV10-3; D call uncertain. The CDR3 contains 15 residues. Germline V gene data show CDR1 as ENHRY and CDR2 as SYGVKD. Trimming shortened V by 3 bases and J by 0 bases, and 9 bases separated the two germline ends. Written as DNA, the CDR3 is TGTGCCATCAGTGACGGGGTCCGCTCTGGAAACACCATATATTTT. Its protein is CAISDGVRSGNTIYF.

This clone was recorded only once. This chain uses TRBV4-1 with TRBJ2-3, with 9 bases identical to TRBD2. V was pared by 1 base and J by 7 bases, with 15 bases of the junction left unmatched. CDR1 is MGHRA, CDR2 YSYEKL, per germline. CDR3 length: 18 residues. CDR3 sequence (DNA): TGCGCCAGCAGCCAAGGGGGTAGCGGGGGCCAAGTAGGAAATACGCAGTATTTT. Protein product: CASSQGGSGGQVGNTQYF.

The chain carries TRBV10-3 and TRBJ2-3; 12 nucleotides align to TRBD2. Germline V gene data show CDR1 as ENHRY and CDR2 as SYGVKD. Germline trimming cut 6 bases from V and 5 bases from J; bases unmatched to any gene: 9. There are 16 residues in the CDR3. CDR3 nucleotides: TGTGCCATCAGGGGGTCTAGCGGGGGGGCGAAAGATACGCAGTATTTT. It yields the protein CAIRGSSGGAKDTQYF.

To note about this clone: An end of the junction differs from the germline gene, which may be a read error. CDR3 protein: CASREGGNTEAFF. The CDR3, as DNA: TGTGCCAGCAGGGAAGGGGGGAACACTGAAGCTTTCTTT. The chain recombines TRBV6-1 with TRBJ1-1, with D perhaps TRBD1 (6 bases). Germline lookup yields CDR1 MNHNS and CDR2 SASEGT. The CDR3 contains 13 residues.

V is TRBV21-1 and J is TRBJ1-5; the DNA was not used to check the table's D call, TRBD1. TRBV21-1 has pseudogene status. The CDR3 spans 18 residues. The CDR3 loop is CASSNQDRGLYSNQPQHF. The CDR3 DNA sequence: TGTGCCAGCAGCAACCAAGACAGGGGGCTGTATAGCAATCAGCCCCAGCATTTT.

This clone is a singleton in its sample. V is TRBV7-3 and J is TRBJ2-6; D might be TRBD2 (6 bases). V gave up 5 bases and J gave up 4 bases, with 12 bases separating them. Germline V gene sequence: CDR1 SGHTA, CDR2 FQGTGA. The CDR3 sequence is 15 residues long. The CDR3 reads CASSPRGKGANVLTF. The CDR3 nucleotides read TGTGCCAGCAGCCCCCGGGGGAAAGGGGCCAACGTCCTGACTTTC.

This clone came up once. This chain connects TRBV5-1 to TRBJ2-5; 7 nucleotides agree with TRBD1. Germline trimming cut 3 bases from V and 3 bases from J; bases unmatched to any gene: 2. This CDR3 has 13 amino acids. CDR1 and CDR2 from the germline V gene are SGHRS and YFSETQ. The CDR3 protein is CASSSQGEETQYF. DNA of the CDR3: TGCGCCAGCAGCTCGCAGGGGGAAGAGACCCAGTACTTC.

The J gene is TRBJ2-3, the V gene TRBV2; 8 bases fit TRBD2. V lost 6 bases to trimming and J lost 6 bases; unmatched junction nucleotides: 8. The CDR3 covers 14 residues. CDR1 and CDR2 from the germline V gene are SNHLY and FYNNEI. The CDR3 is CASSPGTRMDTQYF. The DNA of the CDR3 is TGTGCCAGCAGCCCCGGGACTAGGATGGATACGCAGTATTTT.

The CDR3 DNA follows: TGTGCCAGCAGCTTACAACCGAACACTGAAGCTTTCTTT. Residues: CASSLQPNTEAFF. The chain is built from TRBV5-6 and TRBJ1-1, with no clear D. The CDR3 has 13 amino acids. Trimming pared 2 bases from V and 1 base from J, leaving 6 bases between. CDR1 SGHDT and CDR2 YYEEEE come from the germline V gene.

This clone was seen only once. The J gene is TRBJ1-2, the V gene TRBV9, with 11 bases aligning to TRBD1. CDR3 length equals 14 residues. Per germline, CDR1 SGDLS and CDR2 YYNGEE. V was pared by 3 bases and J by 8 bases, with 6 bases of the junction left unmatched. CDR3 in amino acids: CASSEPGQGVGYTF. CDR3 DNA sequence: TGTGCCAGCAGCGAGCCGGGACAGGGGGTCGGCTACACCTTC.

The chain employs TRBV5-1 and TRBJ2-3, with D uncertain. V was shortened by 0 bases and J by 1 base, with 6 bases between the two germline ends. The CDR3 has 14 amino acids. Germline V gene lookup returns CDR1 SGHRS and CDR2 YFSETQ. The CDR3 DNA follows: TGCGCCAGCAGCTTGGCTTACGGCACAGATACGCAGTATTTT. Translation: CASSLAYGTDTQYF.

CDR3 bases: TGTGCCAGCAGTGAAGGTAACACTGAAGCTTTCTTT. It is translated as CASSEGNTEAFF. This chain links TRBV6-1 with TRBJ1-1; the D is unclear. V was clipped by 1 base and J by 2 bases, with 2 bases between them. The length of the CDR3 is 12 residues. The germline gives CDR1 MNHNS, CDR2 SASEGT.

This rearrangement joins TRBV7-8 to TRBJ2-1, with D perhaps TRBD2 (6 bases). Per the germline V gene, CDR1 is SGHVS and CDR2 is FQNEAQ. The CDR3 is made up of 12 amino acids. Trimming shortened V by 1 base and J by 15 bases, and 13 bases separated the two germline ends. This CDR3 is CASSLGLDGLFF. DNA for the CDR3: TGTGCCAGCAGCTTAGGACTAGACGGACTGTTCTTC.